The entry that follows covers one T cell receptor (beta chain) sequence. At the DNA level, this CDR3 is encoded by other sequences in the same sample as well. The data derive from a study of shared clonotypes between healthy human individuals. This CDR3 contains 14 residues. Germline V gene lookup returns CDR1 MGHRA and CDR2 YSYEKL. The ends were cut back, 0 bases at V and 1 base at J, with 3 bases in the middle. Authors' analysis steps: ImmunoSEQ only sent back junction sequences with no quality scores, so filtering was done differently. Assay used: immunoSEQ multiplex PCR; TCRdb lists only in-frame clones, some missing. V and J calls and clone size are as listed in that table; D and trimming were resolved from the DNA. The table lists 1.5 million to 2.5 million clones, about 95% of them singletons, with 1% to 1.5% in the top ten. CD45RO negativity and positive selection for CCR7 defined naive CD8 cells, a population that excluded terminally differentiated effector memory CD45RA+ cells.

The TCR sequence derives from a man between 18 and 35 years old in good health. Sequencing used naive CD8+ T cells sorted from blood. The chain employs TRBV4-1 and TRBJ2-2; no definite D call. This chain's CDR3 is CASSQDKNTGELFF. The CDR3 nucleotides read TGCGCCAGCAGCCAAGACAAGAACACCGGGGAGCTGTTTTTT.